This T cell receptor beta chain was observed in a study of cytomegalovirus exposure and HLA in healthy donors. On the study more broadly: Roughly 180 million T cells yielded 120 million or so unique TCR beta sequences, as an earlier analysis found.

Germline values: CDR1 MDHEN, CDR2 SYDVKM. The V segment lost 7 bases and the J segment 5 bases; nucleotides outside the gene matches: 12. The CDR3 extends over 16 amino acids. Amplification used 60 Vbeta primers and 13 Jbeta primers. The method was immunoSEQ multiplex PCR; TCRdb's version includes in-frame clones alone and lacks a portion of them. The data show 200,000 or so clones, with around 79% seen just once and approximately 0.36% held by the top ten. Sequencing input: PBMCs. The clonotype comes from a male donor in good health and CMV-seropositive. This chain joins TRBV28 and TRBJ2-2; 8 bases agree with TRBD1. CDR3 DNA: TGTGCCAGCACCTCACCCTGGACAGGGAGGACCGGGGAGCTGTTTTTT. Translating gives CASTSPWTGRTGELFF.